These 24 T cell receptor beta chains were sequenced from one sample in a study of early T cells in non-severe SARS-CoV-2 infection. MiXCR, run by TCRdb on the 5' RACE reads, gives a single entry per CDR3 protein. The repertoire consists of fewer than 80,000 distinct CDR3 sequences, with more than 10% occurring once and the leading ten covering 1% to 1.5%. The specimen was whole blood, collected at baseline. The receptors stem from an adult who was a healthcare worker with PCR-confirmed SARS-CoV-2 infection or an uninfected control (not recorded which). The donor label of this sample is uncertain.

The J gene is TRBJ2-1, the V gene TRBV7-6; 8 bases line up with TRBD2. CDR3 size: 17 residues. J lost 7 bases, V lost 1 base, and 12 bases had no gene match. Germline loops: CDR1 SGHVS, CDR2 FNYEAQ. CDR3 residues: CASSLEVAGSSKNEQFF. The CDR3 bases are TGTGCCAGCAGCTTAGAAGTAGCGGGGAGCAGTAAGAATGAGCAGTTCTTC.

This clonotype was counted only a few times. The CDR3 nucleotides read TGTGCCAGCAGTTATTCAGGAACCTACGAGCAGTACGTC. Translating gives CASSYSGTYEQYV. V and J are TRBV6-2 or TRBV6-3 and TRBJ2-7; D remains unclear. This CDR3 contains 13 residues. The germline V gene encodes CDR1 MNHEY and CDR2 SVGEGT. V was trimmed by 3 bases and J by 2 bases, leaving 8 bases between them.

This chain links TRBV5-5 with TRBJ1-1, with TRBD1 identical over 7 bases. V was clipped by 5 bases and J by 1 base; unmatched bases: 8. Germline V gives CDR1 SGHKS, CDR2 YYEKEE (reference sequence). The CDR3 runs 15 residues. CDR3 sequence (DNA): TGTGCCAGCAGACAGGGGAGGGCGCAGAACACTGAAGCTTTCTTT. Residues: CASRQGRAQNTEAFF.

This clonotype occurred many times. The genes are TRBV19 and TRBJ1-2, with D hard to call. The germline gives CDR1 LNHDA, CDR2 SQIVND (reference sequence). V dropped 6 bases and J dropped 3 bases, with 11 bases sitting between them. The CDR3 has 13 residues. The CDR3 region is CASSLRDHYGYTF. As DNA, the CDR3 is TGTGCCAGTAGCCTGAGGGATCACTATGGCTACACCTTC.

This clonotype showed up just a few times. This sequence joins TRBV5-1 and TRBJ2-7; no firm D call. V lost 0 bases, J lost 0 bases, and 7 bases lay in between. CDR3 length equals 14 residues. Germline loops: CDR1 SGHRS, CDR2 YFSETQ. In DNA form, the CDR3 reads TGCGCCAGCAGCTTGGACGTGGGCTCCTACGAGCAGTACGTC. Protein sequence: CASSLDVGSYEQYV.

There are many counts of this clonotype. J is TRBJ2-3 and V is TRBV7-2; no clear D gene. CDR1 and CDR2 from the germline V gene are SGHTA and FQGNSA. The CDR3 length is 13 residues. Trimming removed 3 bases from V and 1 base from J, with 5 bases in between. CDR3: CASSFQGTDTQYF. The CDR3 nucleotides are TGTGCCAGCAGCTTCCAGGGCACAGATACGCAGTATTTT.

The CDR3 spells CSARDAHTQYF. The CDR3, as DNA: TGCAGTGCTAGAGATGCACATACGCAGTATTTT. The V and J genes are TRBV20-1 and TRBJ2-3, with unresolved D. The CDR3 covers 11 residues. Trimming left V 0 bases short and J 7 bases short, with 5 bases between. Germline CDR1 is DFQATT and CDR2 is SNEGSKA (reference sequence).

The chain recombines TRBV15 with TRBJ1-2, with no clear D. The germline gives CDR1 LNHNV, CDR2 YYDKDF (reference sequence). This CDR3 is built from 15 residues. The V and J ends lost 1 base and 2 bases respectively, with 11 bases between them. The CDR3 loop reads CATSRVRERNYGYTF. The CDR3 nucleotides are TGTGCCACCAGCAGAGTTAGGGAGCGGAACTATGGCTACACCTTC.

The gene calls are TRBV2 and TRBJ2-1, with TRBD2 identical over 11 bases. The CDR3 is 16 amino acids. After removal of 5 bases from V and 6 bases from J, the junction contained 9 bases not matched to a gene. Germline-derived CDR1 and CDR2 are SNHLY and FYNNEI. The CDR3 nucleotides read TGTGCCAGCAGTCCTTTAGCGGGGGGGCCTCTCAATGAGCAGTTCTTC. This translates into CASSPLAGGPLNEQFF.

The V call is TRBV4-1, the J call TRBJ2-1; no reliable D call. CDR3 length: 18 residues. V was clipped by 1 base and J by 0 bases, with 16 bases between them. The V gene's germline CDR1 is MGHRA and CDR2 YSYEKL. Written as DNA, the CDR3 is TGCGCCAGCAGCCAAGCCAACGATGGCGGTAGCTCCTACAATGAGCAGTTCTTC. It is translated as CASSQANDGGSSYNEQFF.

This clonotype was picked up many times. J is TRBJ1-1 and V is TRBV7-8; no clear D. This CDR3 is 11 amino acids long. Germline V gives CDR1 SGHVS, CDR2 FQNEAQ. The ends were cut back, 2 bases at V and 6 bases at J, with 4 bases in the middle. CDR3 sequence reads: CASSLKAEAFF. The CDR3, as DNA: TGTGCCAGCAGCTTAAAGGCTGAAGCTTTCTTT.

This clonotype was seen a few times. V is TRBV19 and J is TRBJ1-2; unclear D gene. CDR1 is LNHDA and CDR2 is SQIVND in the germline V gene (reference sequence). This CDR3 spans 13 amino acids. The V and J ends lost 5 bases and 4 bases respectively, with 11 bases between them. The CDR3 sequence: CASSPGPFYGYTF. In nucleotides, the CDR3 is TGTGCCAGTAGTCCTGGGCCCTTCTATGGCTACACCTTC.

The chain joins TRBV5-1 to TRBJ2-2; weak D call: TRBD2 (6 bases). The CDR3 totals 17 residues. V shed 6 bases and J shed 4 bases, with 22 bases lying between them. The V gene's germline CDR1 is SGHRS and CDR2 YFSETQ. In DNA form, the CDR3 reads TGCGCCAGCACCCACAGTTCCGGGGGAGCGGGCACCGGGGAGCTGTTTTTT. This gives the protein CASTHSSGGAGTGELFF.

The chain carries TRBV5-1 and TRBJ2-3, with D uncertain. The CDR3 spans 18 residues. The germline gives CDR1 SGHRS, CDR2 YFSETQ. The ends were cut back, 0 bases at V and 2 bases at J, with 19 bases in the middle. CDR3 sequence: CASSLAGTALMVTDTQYF. The DNA for the CDR3 is TGCGCCAGCAGCTTGGCCGGTACGGCTCTAATGGTCACAGATACGCAGTATTTT.

In this sample, this clonotype turned up many times. V is TRBV12-3 or TRBV12-4 and J is TRBJ1-1; D uncertain. V lost 5 bases to trimming and J lost 4 bases, with 11 bases between them. The CDR3 totals 13 residues. CDR3 nucleotide sequence: TGTGCCAGCAGTCCCCCTCGCTTCACTGAAGCTTTCTTT. Its protein is CASSPPRFTEAFF.

This clonotype was counted only a few times. The V and J genes are TRBV19 and TRBJ2-1, with unresolved D. The V gene lost 4 bases and the J gene lost 5 bases, with 9 bases spanning the gap. There are 13 residues in the CDR3. CDR1 LNHDA and CDR2 SQIVND come from the germline V gene (reference sequence). In DNA, the CDR3 is TGTGCCAGTAGTAAGGGTTCTGACAATGAGCAGTTCTTC. Its protein is CASSKGSDNEQFF.

V usage is TRBV12-3 or TRBV12-4 and J usage is TRBJ1-3, with D possibly being TRBD1 (6 bases). V shed 6 bases and J shed 2 bases, with 11 bases lying between them. The CDR3 consists of 14 residues. CDR3 in amino acids: CASSKGTTGNTIYF. CDR3 DNA sequence: TGTGCCAGCAGCAAGGGGACAACTGGAAACACCATATATTTT.

The chain recombines TRBV19 with TRBJ2-4, with 7 positions matching TRBD2. Germline V gene sequence: CDR1 LNHDA, CDR2 SQIVND (reference sequence). This CDR3 is 16 amino acids long. V lost 7 bases, J lost 3 bases, and 12 bases stayed unmatched. This CDR3 reads CASNYGGGRGKNIQYF. As DNA, the CDR3 is TGTGCCAGTAACTATGGGGGGGGAAGAGGCAAAAACATTCAGTACTTC.

V gene TRBV27 combines with J gene TRBJ2-3; no firm D call. The CDR3 sequence is 15 residues long. Germline loops: CDR1 MNHEY, CDR2 SMNVEV (reference sequence). The V end lost 7 bases, the J end lost 5 bases, and 19 bases lay between the germline ends. The CDR3 region has the DNA TGTGCCAGCAAAAATTGGGCAGAAAGTAAAGATACGCAGTATTTT. Residues: CASKNWAESKDTQYF.

This clonotype was picked up many times. The chain couples TRBV12-5 to TRBJ2-5; no definite D call. The ends were cut back, 7 bases at V and 2 bases at J, with 5 bases in the middle. The germline CDR1 and CDR2 sequences are LGHNT and FRNRAP. CDR3 length: 11 residues. The CDR3 region is CASVLQETQYF. The CDR3, as DNA: TGTGCTAGTGTTTTACAAGAGACCCAGTACTTC.

The CDR3 here is CSAVGQGWNTDTQYF. For the CDR3, the DNA is TGCAGTGCTGTTGGACAGGGATGGAACACAGATACGCAGTATTTT. The V and J genes are TRBV20-1 and TRBJ2-3; 8 positions agree with TRBD1. The ends lost 5 bases at V and 2 bases at J; junction bases unmatched: 9. CDR3 size: 15 residues. Germline V gene data show CDR1 as DFQATT and CDR2 as SNEGSKA (reference sequence).

In this sample, this clonotype turned up a few times. The V and J genes are TRBV27 and TRBJ2-1; no firm D call. Trimming pared 2 bases from V and 6 bases from J, leaving 23 bases between. The germline gives CDR1 MNHEY, CDR2 SMNVEV (reference sequence). There are 18 residues in the CDR3. The CDR3 loop is CASSLNPTSSILGNEQFF. The DNA for the CDR3 is TGTGCCAGCAGTTTAAACCCGACGTCTTCTATCTTGGGCAATGAGCAGTTCTTC.

This clonotype was seen at least ten times. The chain recombines TRBV6-5 with TRBJ1-1, with 8 bases aligning to TRBD1. Germline V gene data show CDR1 as MNHEY and CDR2 as SVGAGI. The CDR3 has 14 residues. The junction had 7 bases not matched to a gene; V was cut back by 2 bases and J by 8 bases. The DNA of the CDR3 is TGTGCCAGCAGTTACACAGGACAGGGAGCCGAAGCTTTCTTT. Encoded protein: CASSYTGQGAEAFF.

This clonotype was found many times. The chain has TRBV27 and TRBJ1-1; 11 positions agree with TRBD1. The CDR3 covers 17 residues. After removal of 3 bases from V and 6 bases from J, the junction contained 12 bases not matched to a gene. Germline V gives CDR1 MNHEY, CDR2 SMNVEV (reference sequence). CDR3 sequence (DNA): TGTGCCAGCAGTTTCCGGGACAGGGGGTTCGGATTGGCTGAAGCTTTCTTT. Its translation is CASSFRDRGFGLAEAFF.